This TCR beta chain comes out of a study of cytomegalovirus exposure and HLA in healthy donors. CDR3 length: 15 amino acids. CDR1 LNHDA and CDR2 SQIVND come from the germline V gene (reference sequence). PCR was performed using 60 Vbeta and 13 Jbeta primers. Using immunoSEQ multiplex PCR, the repertoire was profiled, and TCRdb retains in-frame clones only, with some absent. Of about 89,000 clones listed, roughly three quarters are singletons. The sample holds one count of this clone. Its antigen is not identified. At one end, the junction sequence differs from germline, possibly due to a read error. Study observations and caveats: Apart from CMV serostatus, no immune exposure information was available.

The receptor was derived from a male donor in good health and CMV-seronegative. The chain is built from TRBV19 and TRBJ1-5; perhaps TRBD1 as D (5 bases). Input material: PBMCs. CDR3 sequence: CANSMGGISNQPQHF. Written as DNA, the CDR3 is TGTGCCAATAGTATGGGGGGTATAAGCAATCAGCCCCAGCATTTT.